One and the same sample provided the 27 T cell receptor beta chains below, sequenced in a study of cytotoxic CD8 clonotypes in ibrutinib-treated CLL. Profiling relied on immunoSEQ multiplex PCR, and the TCRdb table lists in-frame clones only, not all of them. The sample includes more than 200,000 clones, just over 70% seen only once; the top ten take 5.5% to 6%. The specimen comprised PBMCs, sampled after 12 months of ibrutinib treatment. The receptors were sampled from a human donor with chronic lymphocytic leukemia.

The rearrangement uses TRBV19 and TRBJ2-1; D gene uncertain. CDR1 is LNHDA and CDR2 is SQIVND in the germline V gene (reference sequence). The V end was cut by 1 base, the J end by 5 bases, with 12 bases between. This CDR3 contains 15 residues. The CDR3 bases are TGTGCCAGTAGTATAGGGGCCATGACCGACAATGAGCAGTTCTTC. It codes for CASSIGAMTDNEQFF.

The rearrangement uses TRBV5-4 and TRBJ2-1, with 9 bases aligning to TRBD2. Germline V CDR1 and CDR2: SGHNT, YYREEE (reference sequence). The CDR3 is 13 amino acids. The V and J ends lost 7 bases and 6 bases, in that order; junction bases with no gene match: 5. The CDR3 sequence: CASGRAGGNEQFF. CDR3 DNA: TGTGCCAGCGGACGAGCGGGAGGCAATGAGCAGTTCTTC.

For the CDR3, the DNA is TGTGCCAGCTCGCAGGAGGGTAGTTTCAATCAGCCCCAGCATTTT. This encodes CASSQEGSFNQPQHF. J is TRBJ1-5 and V is TRBV9; no clear D gene. CDR1 and CDR2 (germline): SGDLS, YYNGEE. Trimming pared 7 bases from V and 3 bases from J, leaving 17 bases between. The CDR3 extends over 15 amino acids. The full variable domain, with the rest looked up from reference TRBV9 and TRBJ1-5, is DSGVTQTPKHLITATGQRVTLRCSPRSGDLSVYWYQQSLDQGLQFLIQYYNGEERAKGNILERFSAQQFPDLHSELNLSSLELGDSALYFCASSQEGSFNQPQHFGDGTRLSIL.

This chain joins TRBV20-1 and TRBJ2-7; D might be TRBD1 (6 bases). Per the germline V gene, CDR1 is DFQATT and CDR2 is SNEGSKA (reference sequence). The CDR3 is made up of 11 amino acids. V was shortened by 5 bases and J by 4 bases, with 9 bases between the two germline ends. CDR3 protein: CSAYQGYEQYF. The CDR3 DNA sequence: TGCAGTGCTTACCAGGGGTACGAGCAGTACTTC.

The chain employs TRBV12-5 and TRBJ2-5, with unresolved D. The germline gives CDR1 LGHNT, CDR2 FRNRAP. The CDR3 covers 14 residues. V was clipped by 0 bases and J by 7 bases, with 12 bases between them. The CDR3 here is CASGLVGAPGTQYF. CDR3 DNA: TGTGCTAGTGGTTTGGTTGGTGCCCCCGGGACCCAGTACTTC.

This chain links TRBV13 with TRBJ2-3, with 7 nucleotides matching TRBD2. V trimming: 5 bases; J trimming: 4 bases; junction bases outside the gene matches: 3. The CDR3 runs 13 residues. Germline V gene data show CDR1 as PRHDT and CDR2 as FYEKMQ (reference sequence). The CDR3 DNA reads as TGTGCCAGCAGCCCCGGACTAGCAGATACGCAGTATTTT. Encoded protein: CASSPGLADTQYF.

The chain employs TRBV5-4 and TRBJ1-1; TRBD1 agrees at 7 bases. The CDR3 has 15 amino acids. The V segment lost 0 bases and the J segment 3 bases; nucleotides outside the gene matches: 5. From germline, CDR1 is SGHNT and CDR2 YYREEE (reference sequence). The DNA for the CDR3 is TGTGCCAGCAGCTTGGGAAGGGGGCAAGACACTGAAGCTTTCTTT. Translation: CASSLGRGQDTEAFF.

V is TRBV29-1 and J is TRBJ1-2; D remains ambiguous. V lost 2 bases and J lost 1, with 8 bases in between. The germline gives CDR1 SQVTM, CDR2 ANQGSEA. This CDR3 contains 13 residues. The CDR3, as DNA: TGCAGCGTTGAACTTCCCTATAACTATGGCTACACCTTC. Its protein is CSVELPYNYGYTF.

This chain connects TRBV29-1 to TRBJ1-5; possibly TRBD1 for D (6 bases). The germline gives CDR1 SQVTM, CDR2 ANQGSEA. V was shortened by 5 bases and J by 6 bases, with 14 bases between the two germline ends. The CDR3 length is 13 residues. The CDR3: CSVSGVGVQPQHF. CDR3 bases: TGCAGCGTTTCAGGGGTTGGGGTTCAGCCCCAGCATTTT.

On this clone itself: The sample contains more than one DNA sequence encoding this CDR3. The chain has TRBV6-5 and TRBJ1-2; maybe TRBD1 (5 bases). CDR3 length: 11 residues. Trimming pared 2 bases from V and 8 bases from J, leaving 6 bases between. Germline assignment: CDR1 MNHEY and CDR2 SVGAGI. CDR3 nucleotide sequence: TGTGCCAGCAGTTACCGGGGGGGCTACACCTTC. Residues: CASSYRGGYTF.

This chain uses TRBV11-1 with TRBJ1-1; D remains unclear. CDR3 size: 17 residues. CDR1 SGHAT and CDR2 FQDESV come from the germline V gene (reference sequence). The germline V and J ends were trimmed by 2 bases and 0 bases, with 16 bases remaining between them. CDR3 nucleotides: TGTGCCAGCAGCTTAATGTTTGTCGGGGAGATGAACACTGAAGCTTTCTTT. Amino acids: CASSLMFVGEMNTEAFF.

This rearrangement joins TRBV11-1 to TRBJ1-1, with D possibly TRBD1 on 6 matching bases. CDR1 SGHAT and CDR2 FQDESV come from the germline V gene (reference sequence). This CDR3 spans 15 amino acids. V lost 1 base and J 1 base, leaving 10 bases between the germline ends. The CDR3 DNA sequence: TGTGCCAGCAGCTTAGGCCAGGGGCGGAACACTGAAGCTTTCTTT. It is translated as CASSLGQGRNTEAFF.

This rearrangement joins TRBV7-2 to TRBJ1-1; TRBD1 is a possible D gene (5 bases). The germline V gene has CDR1 SGHTA and CDR2 FQGNSA. CDR3 length: 15 amino acids. Trimming stripped 5 bases from V and 0 bases from J, with 13 bases between. The CDR3 coding sequence is TGTGCCAGCAGCCCACACCGACAGATGAACACTGAAGCTTTCTTT. Translation: CASSPHRQMNTEAFF.

The V gene is TRBV28, the J gene TRBJ2-1, with a tentative D call TRBD1 (6 bases). This CDR3 has 15 amino acids. Germline-derived CDR1 and CDR2 are MDHEN and SYDVKM. V was pared by 5 bases and J by 0 bases, with 11 bases between. The CDR3 DNA reads as TGTGCCAGCAGTCGTACAGGGAGCTCCTACAATGAGCAGTTCTTC. It translates to CASSRTGSSYNEQFF.

The chain's CDR3 is CASYSGGAGTEAFF. As DNA, the CDR3 is TGTGCCAGCTACTCAGGGGGCGCGGGGACTGAAGCTTTCTTT. The chain has TRBV7-9 and TRBJ1-1; TRBD1 agrees at 8 bases. Germline-derived CDR1 and CDR2 are SEHNR and FQNEAQ (reference sequence). This CDR3 contains 14 residues. V was clipped by 8 bases and J by 5 bases; unmatched bases: 10.

V is TRBV30 and J is TRBJ1-2; D is unresolved. The CDR3 is 15 amino acids. Germline values: CDR1 GTSNPN, CDR2 SVGIG (reference sequence). The V gene lost 7 bases and the J gene lost 0 bases, with 18 bases spanning the gap. The CDR3 region has the DNA TGTGCCTCACGGTACAGCCAAGTGACTAACTATGGCTACACCTTC. Its protein product is CASRYSQVTNYGYTF.

V gene TRBV18 combines with J gene TRBJ2-3; 9 bases agree with TRBD2. Per the germline V gene, CDR1 is KGHSH and CDR2 is LQKENI. The V segment lost 9 bases and the J segment 6 bases; nucleotides outside the gene matches: 16. The CDR3 contains 16 residues. The CDR3, as DNA: TGTGCCAGTCTATACCGGGGGACTAGCTTCGGGGATACGCAGTATTTT. This encodes CASLYRGTSFGDTQYF.

The V gene is TRBV5-6, the J gene TRBJ2-1; 7 bases align to TRBD1. The V gene end was trimmed by 4 bases and the J gene end by 0 bases; junction bases not matched to a gene: 10. CDR1 and CDR2 (germline): SGHDT, YYEEEE. CDR3 length: 17 residues. The CDR3 nucleotides read TGTGCCAGCAGCCCCCGGGACAGTTCCAGCTCCTACAATGAGCAGTTCTTC. It encodes CASSPRDSSSSYNEQFF.

The gene calls are TRBV19 and TRBJ2-5, with D perhaps TRBD2 (5 bases). CDR1 is LNHDA and CDR2 is SQIVND in the germline V gene (reference sequence). The V and J ends lost 7 bases and 1 base respectively, with 10 bases between them. The length of the CDR3 is 13 residues. Here the CDR3 reads CASNERSQETQYF. The CDR3 DNA sequence: TGTGCCAGTAATGAGCGGTCCCAAGAGACCCAGTACTTC.

This clone was seen a few times. The chain combines TRBV5-1 with TRBJ1-1, with TRBD1 matching 7 bases. The germline V gene encodes CDR1 SGHRS and CDR2 YFSETQ. The ends lost 1 base at V and 5 bases at J; junction bases unmatched: 8. This CDR3 contains 15 residues. The CDR3 loop is CASSLRAGGGTEAFF. The DNA of the CDR3 is TGCGCCAGCAGCTTGCGGGCAGGGGGTGGGACTGAAGCTTTCTTT.

V is TRBV7-2 and J is TRBJ1-6, with D unclear. The CDR3 runs to 16 residues. Germline V gives CDR1 SGHTA, CDR2 FQGNSA. V lost 1 base and J lost 6, with 13 bases in between. CDR3 loop: CASSLVEVRPNSPLHF. The CDR3 coding sequence is TGTGCCAGCAGCTTAGTCGAGGTTAGGCCTAATTCACCCCTCCACTTT.

The CDR3 spells CASSLTSGHTGELFF. Here the CDR3 DNA reads TGCGCCAGCAGCTTGACTAGCGGACACACCGGGGAGCTGTTTTTT. The rearrangement links TRBV5-1 to TRBJ2-2; 8 bases align to TRBD2. CDR1 and CDR2 (germline): SGHRS, YFSETQ. The trim removed 1 base at V and 3 bases at J, leaving 2 bases unmatched. The CDR3 runs to 15 residues.

This clone was counted between two and nine times. The rearrangement links TRBV9 to TRBJ2-1; a weak D match, TRBD1 (6 bases). The CDR3 consists of 16 residues. V dropped 0 bases and J dropped 6 bases, with 16 bases sitting between them. Germline CDR1 reads SGDLS; CDR2 reads YYNGEE. The CDR3 DNA follows: TGTGCCAGCAGCGTAGGCCCAGGGGCTGAGGTCAATGAGCAGTTCTTC. Protein: CASSVGPGAEVNEQFF.

V is TRBV5-4 and J is TRBJ2-1; 7 bases line up with TRBD2. This CDR3 has 16 amino acids. Germline-derived CDR1 and CDR2 are SGHNT and YYREEE (reference sequence). The ends lost 0 bases at V and 2 bases at J; junction bases unmatched: 5. CDR3 residues: CASSLVPAGAYNEQFF. In DNA form, the CDR3 reads TGTGCCAGCAGCTTGGTTCCGGCGGGAGCCTACAATGAGCAGTTCTTC.

The chain has TRBV25-1 and TRBJ1-1, with D unclear. This CDR3 comprises 13 residues. Germline CDR1 reads MGHDK; CDR2 reads SYGVNS. V was cut by 6 bases and J by 6 bases, with 14 bases left in between. CDR3 in DNA: TGTGCCAGCAGCTCGGCAGGCTGGGCTGAAGCTTTCTTT. Translated, it gives CASSSAGWAEAFF.

A word on this clone: Other DNA sequences within the sample encode an identical CDR3. V is TRBV7-2 and J is TRBJ1-2; D perhaps matches TRBD1 (5 bases). This CDR3 has 13 residues. Per the germline V gene, CDR1 is SGHTA and CDR2 is FQGNSA. V gave up 5 bases and J gave up 2 bases, with 9 bases separating them. CDR3 in DNA: TGTGCCAGCAGCCCCGGGACCAACTATGGCTACACCTTC. Residues: CASSPGTNYGYTF. The full variable domain, completed using reference TRBV7-2 and TRBJ1-2, is GAGVSQSPSNKVTEKGKDVELRCDPISGHTALYWYRQSLGQGLEFLIYFQGNSAPDKSGLPSDRFSAERTGGSVSTLTIQRTQQEDSAVYLCASSPGTNYGYTFGSGTRLTVV.

The rearrangement links TRBV30 to TRBJ2-3; no clear D gene. V was shortened by 1 base and J by 3 bases, with 17 bases between the two germline ends. Germline CDR1 is GTSNPN and CDR2 is SVGIG (reference sequence). The CDR3 extends over 16 amino acids. CDR3 bases: TGTGCCTGGAGTGCACTGAGTGGACGAGCAACAGATACGCAGTATTTT. This gives the protein CAWSALSGRATDTQYF.